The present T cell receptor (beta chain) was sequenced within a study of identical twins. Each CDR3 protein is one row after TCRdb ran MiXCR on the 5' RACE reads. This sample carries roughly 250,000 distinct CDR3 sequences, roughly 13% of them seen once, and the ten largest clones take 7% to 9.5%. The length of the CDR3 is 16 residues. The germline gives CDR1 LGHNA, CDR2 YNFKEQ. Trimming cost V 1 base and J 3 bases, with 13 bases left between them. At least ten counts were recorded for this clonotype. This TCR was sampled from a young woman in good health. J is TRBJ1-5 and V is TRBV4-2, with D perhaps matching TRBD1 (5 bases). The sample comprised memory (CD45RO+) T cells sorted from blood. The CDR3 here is CASSQGQGRDNQPQHF. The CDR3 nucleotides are TGTGCCAGCAGCCAAGGGCAGGGTAGGGACAATCAGCCCCAGCATTTT.